The 6 T cell receptor beta chains below all came from one sample that was sequenced in a study of blood T cell repertoires in COVID-19. Libraries were prepared by immunoSEQ multiplex PCR; TCRdb keeps only in-frame clonotypes and omits some of them. The sample lists approximately 200,000 clones, 85% occurring once. The sample consisted of PBMCs or T cells enriched from blood (not recorded which). The receptor source for this set is a man aged 40-50 years who had recovered from COVID-19.

This clone was detected a few times. The J gene is TRBJ1-1, the V gene TRBV5-1, with 7 nucleotides matching TRBD1. This CDR3 region has 14 residues. The J segment lost 11 bases and the V segment lost 3 bases, leaving 13 bases of the junction unmatched. The germline CDR1 and CDR2 sequences are SGHRS and YFSETQ. This CDR3 reads CASSYDDRVVGAFF. The CDR3, as DNA: TGCGCCAGCAGCTACGATGACAGGGTGGTCGGGGCTTTCTTT.

The chain combines TRBV5-6 with TRBJ1-2, with D possibly being TRBD1 (5 bases). Germline V lookup: CDR1 SGHDT, CDR2 YYEEEE. CDR3 length equals 14 residues. V shed 7 bases and J shed 3 bases, with 16 bases lying between them. The CDR3 spells CASGGRALDYGYTF. The CDR3 coding sequence is TGTGCCAGCGGCGGCAGGGCCCTCGACTATGGCTACACCTTC.

CDR3 loop: CASSYRGVYADTQYF. The CDR3 DNA sequence: TGTGCCAGCAGCTACAGGGGGGTTTACGCAGATACGCAGTATTTT. This chain connects TRBV9 to TRBJ2-3, with 8 bases that match TRBD1. Germline V gene lookup returns CDR1 SGDLS and CDR2 YYNGEE. Trimming took 4 bases from V and 4 from J; bases not matched to a gene: 8. This CDR3 is 15 amino acids long.

The J gene is TRBJ2-7, the V gene TRBV29-1, with D perhaps TRBD2 (6 bases). Germline V lookup: CDR1 SQVTM, CDR2 ANQGSEA. Trimming shortened V by 0 bases and J by 2 bases, and 14 bases separated the two germline ends. CDR3 length: 15 amino acids. The CDR3 sequence is CSVEDAGLGTYEQYF. As DNA, the CDR3 is TGCAGCGTTGAAGATGCGGGACTGGGGACCTACGAGCAGTACTTC.

The V gene is TRBV3-1 (or the pseudogene TRBV3-2), the J gene TRBJ2-1, with 13 bases matching TRBD2. The germline V gene has CDR1 LGHDT and CDR2 YNNKEL (reference sequence). The trim removed 1 base at V and 5 bases at J, leaving 5 bases unmatched. The CDR3 covers 17 residues. CDR3 coding DNA: TGTGCCAGCAGCCAAGGGACTAGCGGGAGATCGGACAATGAGCAGTTCTTC. It specifies CASSQGTSGRSDNEQFF.

This clone has only one observation. The rearrangement joins TRBV4-1 to TRBJ2-7, with a possible D match to TRBD2 (6 bases). Germline V CDR1 and CDR2: MGHRA, YSYEKL. CDR3 length equals 14 residues. The germline V and J ends were trimmed by 3 bases and 5 bases, with 14 bases remaining between them. As DNA, the CDR3 is TGCGCCAGCAGCCAGGACTACCTTGATGACGAGCAGTACTTC. The encoded protein is CASSQDYLDDEQYF.